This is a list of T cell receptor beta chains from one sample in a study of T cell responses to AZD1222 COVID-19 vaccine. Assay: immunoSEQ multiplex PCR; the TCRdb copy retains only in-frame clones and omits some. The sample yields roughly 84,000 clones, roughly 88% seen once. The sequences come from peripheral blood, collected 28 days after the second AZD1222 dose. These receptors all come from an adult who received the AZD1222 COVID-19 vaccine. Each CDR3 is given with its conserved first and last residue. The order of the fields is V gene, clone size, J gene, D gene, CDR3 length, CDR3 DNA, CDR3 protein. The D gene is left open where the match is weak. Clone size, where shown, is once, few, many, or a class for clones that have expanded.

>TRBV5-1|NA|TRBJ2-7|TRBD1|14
TGCGCCAGCAGTAGGGACAGGCGTACCTACGAGCAGTACTTC
CASSRDRRTYEQYF
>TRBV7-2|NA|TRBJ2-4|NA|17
TGTGCCAGCAGCTCAGGGGGCGTCCGGGACTATAAAAACATTCAGTACTTC
CASSSGGVRDYKNIQYF
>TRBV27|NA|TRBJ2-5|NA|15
TGTGCCAGCAGTTCCGGGACGATCTTCGGAGAGACCCAGTACTTC
CASSSGTIFGETQYF
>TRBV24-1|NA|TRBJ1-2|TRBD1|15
TGTGCCACCAGTGATTCGGGCCGGGACAGGCGGGGCTACACCTTC
CATSDSGRDRRGYTF
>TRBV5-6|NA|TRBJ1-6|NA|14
TGTGCCAGCACTATAGGGGGTCAAAATTCACCCCTCCACTTT
CASTIGGQNSPLHF
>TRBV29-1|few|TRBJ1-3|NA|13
TGCAGCGTCTCCGGACGGTCTGGAAACACCATATATTTT
CSVSGRSGNTIYF
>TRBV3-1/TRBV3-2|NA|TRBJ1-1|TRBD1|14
TGTGCCAGCAGCCAAGGACAGGGCCAAACTGAAGCTTTCTTT
CASSQGQGQTEAFF
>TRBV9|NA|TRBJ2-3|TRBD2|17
TGTGCCAGCAGTCCAACCCCACTAGCGGGGCTCACAGATACGCAGTATTTT
CASSPTPLAGLTDTQYF
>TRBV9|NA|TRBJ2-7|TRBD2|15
TGTGCCAGCAGCGCTACTAGCGGGAGCTCCTACGAGCAGTACTTC
CASSATSGSSYEQYF
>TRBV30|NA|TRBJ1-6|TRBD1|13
TGTGCCTCCAAGGGACAGGGGGCTTCACCCCTCCACTTT
CASKGQGASPLHF
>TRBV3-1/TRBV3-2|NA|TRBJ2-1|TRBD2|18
TGTGCCAGCAGCCGACCTAGACTACTCGCGGGAGAAGACAATGAGCAGTTCTTC
CASSRPRLLAGEDNEQFF
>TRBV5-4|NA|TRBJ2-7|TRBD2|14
TGTGCCAGCAGCGCGATTACTAGCGGCTACGAGCAGTACTTC
CASSAITSGYEQYF
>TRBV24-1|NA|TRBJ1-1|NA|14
TGTGCCACCAGTGACAACGGGCGGAACACTGAAGCTTTCTTT
CATSDNGRNTEAFF
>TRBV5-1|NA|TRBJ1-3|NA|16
TGCGCCAGCAGCTTGGCCGGTGGGGTGGCTGGAAACACCATATATTTT
CASSLAGGVAGNTIYF
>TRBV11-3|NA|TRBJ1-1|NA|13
TGTGCCAGCAGCTTAGGTTCCCACACTGAAGCTTTCTTT
CASSLGSHTEAFF
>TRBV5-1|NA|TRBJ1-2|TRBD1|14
TGCGCCAGCAGCTTGACGGGACAGGAAAATGGCTACACCTTC
CASSLTGQENGYTF
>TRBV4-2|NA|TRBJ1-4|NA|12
TGTGCCAGCAGCCAAGAGAATGAAAAACTGTTTTTT
CASSQENEKLFF
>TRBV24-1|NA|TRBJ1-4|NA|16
TGTGCCACCAGTGACCCAACAGGCCCGGAGGGTGAAAAACTGTTTTTT
CATSDPTGPEGEKLFF
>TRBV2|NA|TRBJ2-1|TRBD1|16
TGTGCCAGCAGGATCTCCGGGACAGAGGCCTACAATGAGCAGTTCTTC
CASRISGTEAYNEQFF
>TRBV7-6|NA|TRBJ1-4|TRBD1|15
TGTGCCAGCAGCTTAGCACAGGGGGGCAATGAAAAACTGTTTTTT
CASSLAQGGNEKLFF
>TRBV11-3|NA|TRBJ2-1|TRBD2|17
TGTGCCAGCAGCTCCGAAACTAGCGGGGGGGCGAGGAGTGAGCAGTTCTTC
CASSSETSGGARSEQFF
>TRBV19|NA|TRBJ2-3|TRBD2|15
TGTGCAACCACTAGCGGGAGAGCTAGCACAGATACGCAGTATTTT
CATTSGRASTDTQYF